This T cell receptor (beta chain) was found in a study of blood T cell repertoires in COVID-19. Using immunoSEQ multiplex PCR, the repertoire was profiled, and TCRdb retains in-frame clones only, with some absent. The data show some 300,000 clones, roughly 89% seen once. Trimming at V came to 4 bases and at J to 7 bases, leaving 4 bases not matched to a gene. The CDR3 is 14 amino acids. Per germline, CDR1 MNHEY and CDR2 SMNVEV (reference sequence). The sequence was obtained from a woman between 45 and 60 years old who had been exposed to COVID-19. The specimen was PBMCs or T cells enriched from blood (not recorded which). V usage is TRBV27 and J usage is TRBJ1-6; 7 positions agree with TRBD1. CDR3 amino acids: CASSSGTANSPLHF. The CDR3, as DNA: TGTGCCAGCAGTTCGGGGACAGCCAATTCACCCCTCCACTTT.